A single sample is the source of the 16 T cell receptor beta chains below, sequenced in a study of blood T cell repertoires in COVID-19. Repertoires were generated with immunoSEQ multiplex PCR, while TCRdb's copy carries only in-frame clones and drops some. Among over 300,000 clones listed, around 89% were seen once. Sequenced material: peripheral blood. All receptors derive from a man in his late teens or twenties who had recovered from COVID-19.

This rearrangement joins TRBV2 to TRBJ2-3, with D possibly being TRBD2 (5 bases). Germline V gene lookup returns CDR1 SNHLY and CDR2 FYNNEI. The V end was cut by 5 bases, the J end by 4 bases, with 13 bases between. This CDR3 has 14 residues. The CDR3 is CASSLPGSADTQYF. The CDR3 DNA sequence: TGTGCCAGCAGTCTTCCCGGTAGCGCAGATACGCAGTATTTT.

The chain links TRBV19 to TRBJ2-1; D gene unclear. Per the germline V gene, CDR1 is LNHDA and CDR2 is SQIVND (reference sequence). This CDR3 has 14 residues. The ends were cut back, 3 bases at V and 5 bases at J, with 11 bases in the middle. The CDR3: CASSMVVVDNEQFF. The CDR3 bases are TGTGCCAGTAGTATGGTTGTGGTAGACAATGAGCAGTTCTTC. Full variable domain (remainder filled in from reference TRBV19 and TRBJ2-1): DGGITQSPKYLFRKEGQNVTLSCEQNLNHDAMYWYRQDPGQGLRLIYYSQIVNDFQKGDIAEGYSVSREKKESFPLTVTSAQKNPTAFYLCASSMVVVDNEQFFGPGTRLTVL.

The V gene is TRBV6-6, the J gene TRBJ1-1; D gene uncertain. Trimming left V 5 bases short and J 1 base short, with 8 bases between. The CDR3 sequence is 13 residues long. CDR1 is MNHNY and CDR2 is SVGAGI in the germline V gene (reference sequence). The CDR3 region has the DNA TGTGCCAGCAGTCCAGACTGGAACACTGAAGCTTTCTTT. Translated: CASSPDWNTEAFF.

The rearrangement links TRBV7-9 to TRBJ1-1, with D uncertain. This CDR3 contains 15 residues. V shed 5 bases and J shed 1 base, with 14 bases lying between them. The germline gives CDR1 SEHNR, CDR2 FQNEAQ (reference sequence). DNA for the CDR3: TGTGCCAGCAGCCCCGGGGATGTACGGAACACTGAAGCTTTCTTT. Its translation: CASSPGDVRNTEAFF.

This rearrangement joins TRBV4-1 to TRBJ2-1, with 12 bases that match TRBD2. This CDR3 spans 16 amino acids. V shed 4 bases, J shed 7 bases, and the junction held 8 bases outside the gene matches. Germline CDR1 is MGHRA and CDR2 is YSYEKL. CDR3 nucleotides: TGCGCCAGCAGCCGTCCACTAGCGGGAGGTCGGAATGAGCAGTTCTTC. Translation: CASSRPLAGGRNEQFF.

V and J are TRBV7-8 and TRBJ1-2, with TRBD1 matching 11 bases. With 4 bases clipped from V and 6 bases from J, the junction kept 4 bases outside the gene matches. The CDR3 contains 14 residues. Germline lookup yields CDR1 SGHVS and CDR2 FQNEAQ. For the CDR3, the DNA is TGTGCCAGCAGCTGGACAGGGGGCCGGGATGGCTACACCTTC. Amino acids: CASSWTGGRDGYTF.

The rearrangement uses TRBV27 and TRBJ1-2, with D unresolved. Trimming removed 2 bases at V and 8 bases at J, with 12 bases between. The germline V gene encodes CDR1 MNHEY and CDR2 SMNVEV (reference sequence). This CDR3 comprises 13 residues. The CDR3 reads CASSLRAFGGYTF. In DNA form, the CDR3 reads TGTGCCAGCAGTTTAAGAGCGTTTGGGGGCTACACCTTC.

V usage is TRBV7-8 and J usage is TRBJ2-5; 9 bases line up with TRBD2. Germline V gene lookup returns CDR1 SGHVS and CDR2 FQNEAQ. This CDR3 comprises 17 residues. Unmatched junction bases numbered 6, after V lost 1 base and J lost 0 bases. The CDR3: CASSLVAGAPNQETQYF. CDR3 nucleotides: TGTGCCAGCAGCTTAGTAGCGGGGGCCCCGAACCAAGAGACCCAGTACTTC.

The rearrangement joins TRBV6-6 to TRBJ2-7; TRBD1 agrees at 8 bases. Per the germline V gene, CDR1 is MNHNY and CDR2 is SVGAGI (reference sequence). The trim removed 6 bases at V and 2 bases at J, leaving 9 bases unmatched. This CDR3 is built from 15 residues. CDR3 sequence: CASSHGRGPTYEQYF. In DNA form, the CDR3 reads TGTGCCAGCAGCCACGGCAGGGGGCCCACCTACGAGCAGTACTTC.

The chain has TRBV18 and TRBJ2-3, with a tentative D call TRBD2 (6 bases). The CDR3 has 16 residues. Per the germline V gene, CDR1 is KGHSH and CDR2 is LQKENI. The V end lost 2 bases, the J end lost 0 bases, and 12 bases lay between the germline ends. CDR3 sequence reads: CASSPVSGPSTDTQYF. CDR3 coding DNA: TGTGCCAGCTCACCAGTCAGCGGGCCTAGCACAGATACGCAGTATTTT.

This chain links TRBV9 with TRBJ2-1; 8 bases are shared with TRBD2. CDR1 SGDLS and CDR2 YYNGEE come from the germline V gene. Trimming at V came to 0 bases and at J to 6 bases, leaving 5 bases not matched to a gene. The CDR3 consists of 15 residues. The DNA of the CDR3 is TGTGCCAGCAGCGTAGGCGGTAGCGGGACCAATGAGCAGTTCTTC. Translated, it gives CASSVGGSGTNEQFF.

J is TRBJ1-2 and V is TRBV25-1, with TRBD1 matching 7 bases. The germline CDR1 and CDR2 sequences are MGHDK and SYGVNS. This CDR3 region has 14 residues. V gave up 1 base and J gave up 6 bases; unmatched junction bases: 5. CDR3 sequence (DNA): TGTGCCAGCAGTGAATTGGACAGGAGGGATGGCTACACCTTC. It encodes CASSELDRRDGYTF.

This chain connects TRBV2 to TRBJ1-1; 8 positions match TRBD1. The length of the CDR3 is 14 residues. Germline V gives CDR1 SNHLY, CDR2 FYNNEI. J was trimmed by 5 bases and V by 7 bases; bases with no gene match: 9. The CDR3 DNA follows: TGTGCCAGCAAGGTCGGGACAGGAAATACTGAAGCTTTCTTT. Protein sequence: CASKVGTGNTEAFF.

The chain joins TRBV6-5 to TRBJ2-1; maybe TRBD2 (5 bases). Looked up from germline, CDR1 is MNHEY and CDR2 is SVGAGI. CDR3 length: 14 residues. V lost 0 bases and J lost 6, with 9 bases in between. CDR3 protein: CASSYSGGGNEQFF. DNA of the CDR3: TGTGCCAGCAGTTACTCGGGCGGAGGCAATGAGCAGTTCTTC.

The V gene is TRBV12-3 or TRBV12-4, the J gene TRBJ1-2, with 7 nucleotides matching TRBD1. The CDR3 is made up of 12 amino acids. V lost 3 bases to trimming and J lost 5 bases; unmatched junction nucleotides: 0. The CDR3 DNA sequence: TGTGCCAGCAGTTTGACAGGGTATGGCTACACCTTC. This encodes CASSLTGYGYTF.

This clone has a single count. V usage is TRBV4-1 and J usage is TRBJ1-4; no definite D call. Germline values: CDR1 MGHRA, CDR2 YSYEKL. Trimming removed 4 bases from V and 0 bases from J, with 12 bases in between. The CDR3 contains 16 residues. DNA for the CDR3: TGCGCCAGCAGCCCCGAAGTGGACTCAACTAATGAAAAACTGTTTTTT. Translating it yields CASSPEVDSTNEKLFF.